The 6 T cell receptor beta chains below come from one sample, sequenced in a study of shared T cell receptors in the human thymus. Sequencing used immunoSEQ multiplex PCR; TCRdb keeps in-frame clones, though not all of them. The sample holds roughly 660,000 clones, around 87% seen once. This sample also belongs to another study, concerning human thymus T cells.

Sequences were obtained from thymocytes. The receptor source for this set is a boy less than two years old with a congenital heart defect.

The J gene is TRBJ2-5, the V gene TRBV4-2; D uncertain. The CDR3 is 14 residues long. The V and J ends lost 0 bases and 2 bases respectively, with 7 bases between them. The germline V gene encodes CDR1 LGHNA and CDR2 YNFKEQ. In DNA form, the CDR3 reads TGTGCCAGCAGCCAAGAATCGAGACAAGAGACCCAGTACTTC. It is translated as CASSQESRQETQYF.

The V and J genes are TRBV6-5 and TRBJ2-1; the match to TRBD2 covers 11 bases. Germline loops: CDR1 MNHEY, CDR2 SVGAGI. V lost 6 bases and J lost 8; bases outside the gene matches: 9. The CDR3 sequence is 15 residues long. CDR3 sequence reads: CASSLLAGAIDEQFF. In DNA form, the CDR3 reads TGTGCCAGCAGCCTACTAGCGGGAGCGATCGATGAGCAGTTCTTC.

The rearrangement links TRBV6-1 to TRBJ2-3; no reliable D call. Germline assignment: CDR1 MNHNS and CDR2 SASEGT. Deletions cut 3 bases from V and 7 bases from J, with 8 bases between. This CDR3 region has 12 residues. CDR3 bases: TGTGCCAGCAGTGACCTGGGCAATACGCAGTATTTT. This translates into CASSDLGNTQYF.

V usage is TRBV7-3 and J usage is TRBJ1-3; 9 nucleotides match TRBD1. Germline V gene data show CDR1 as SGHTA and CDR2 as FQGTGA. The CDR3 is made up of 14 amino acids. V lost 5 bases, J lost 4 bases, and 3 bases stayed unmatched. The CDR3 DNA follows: TGTGCCAGCAGCAGGGACAGGGAAGGAAACACCATATATTTT. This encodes CASSRDREGNTIYF.

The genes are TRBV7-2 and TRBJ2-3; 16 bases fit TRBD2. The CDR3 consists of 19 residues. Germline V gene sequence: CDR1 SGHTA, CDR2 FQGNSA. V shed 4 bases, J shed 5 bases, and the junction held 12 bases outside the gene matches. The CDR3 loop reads CASSSGTSGRAPVGDTQYF. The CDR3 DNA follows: TGTGCCAGCAGCTCTGGGACTAGCGGGAGGGCCCCCGTGGGAGATACGCAGTATTTT.

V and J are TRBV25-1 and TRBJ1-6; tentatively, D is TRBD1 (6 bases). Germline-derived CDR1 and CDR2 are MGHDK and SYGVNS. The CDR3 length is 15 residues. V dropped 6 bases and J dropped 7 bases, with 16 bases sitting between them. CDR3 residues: CASRETGGRNSPLHF. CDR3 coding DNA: TGTGCCAGCAGAGAGACGGGGGGCAGGAATTCACCCCTCCACTTT.